Described below is a single TCR beta chain sequence and its context. This record belongs to a study of blood T cell repertoires in COVID-19. Looking at the study overall: Acute and convalescent COVID-19 samples came from the United States, Italy and Spain. Sources were T cells, B-cell-depleted T cells, or PBMCs; the material itself was cDNA or gDNA.

V lost 3 bases and J 10 bases, leaving 11 bases between the germline ends. Germline V gives CDR1 SQVTM, CDR2 ANQGSEA. This CDR3 contains 11 residues. In the original analysis: Amplification with reference gene primers provided the estimates of nucleated cell counts. Using immunoSEQ multiplex PCR, the repertoire was profiled, and TCRdb retains in-frame clones only, with some absent. V, J and clone size reflect that table, while D and trimming were determined from the DNA. The profile shows 250,000 to 350,000 clones, approximately 86% of them singletons. The specimen was peripheral blood. This rearrangement joins TRBV29-1 to TRBJ2-3, with D unclear. This clonotype was sampled from a woman aged 45 to 65 who had recovered from COVID-19. The CDR3 DNA is TGCAGCGTTGACGCGTCGCATTCGCAGTATTTT. This translates into CSVDASHSQYF.